The rows below give T cell receptor beta chains drawn from one sample of a study of T-cell reconstitution after alpha-beta-depleted transplantation in children. TCRdb used MiXCR to reprocess the PCR reads, holding one entry per CDR3 protein. This sample carries some 490,000 distinct CDR3 sequences, 12% of them seen once, and the ten largest clones take 5% to 6%. This sample comprised PBMCs from the stem cell graft donor, obtained from the stem cell graft. All receptors derive from a human donor who donated a stem cell graft to a child with combined immunodeficiency. Each CDR3 is given with its conserved first and last residue. Each record gives: V gene, D gene, clone size, J gene, CDR3 protein, CDR3 DNA. A D gene is named only where the DNA matches it firmly. Part of the rows lack a size; the others show once, few, many or a class for expanded clones.

>TRBV7-2|TRBD1|many|TRBJ2-5
CASSPIRTGETQYF
TGTGCCAGCAGCCCTATACGGACAGGGGAGACCCAGTACTTC
>TRBV9|NA|once|TRBJ2-5
CASSVPDLQETQYF
TGTGCCAGCAGCGTACCGGATCTTCAAGAGACCCAGTACTTC
>TRBV6-1|TRBD2|NA|TRBJ2-7
CASSELGGGAYEQYF
TGTGCCAGCAGTGAACTCGGCGGGGGGGCCTACGAGCAGTACTTC
>TRBV7-8|TRBD2|few|TRBJ2-1
CASSPAGYNEQFF
TGTGCCAGCAGCCCAGCGGGGTACAATGAGCAGTTCTTC
>TRBV20-1|NA|NA|TRBJ2-1
CSARGQGGEGASYNEQFF
TGCAGTGCTAGAGGGCAGGGTGGGGAAGGGGCCTCCTACAATGAGCAGTTCTTC
>TRBV29-1|TRBD2|many|TRBJ2-2
CSAGTSGNTGELFF
TGCAGCGCTGGGACTAGCGGGAACACCGGGGAGCTGTTTTTT
>TRBV7-8|NA|NA|TRBJ2-7
CASSLLDGSYEQYF
TGTGCCAGCAGCTTATTGGACGGATCCTACGAGCAGTACTTC
>TRBV20-1|TRBD2|many|TRBJ2-7
CSARDPFGRYEQYF
TGCAGTGCTAGAGATCCGTTCGGGAGGTACGAGCAGTACTTC
>TRBV14|NA|few|TRBJ2-7
CASSQDGSWREQYF
TGTGCCAGCAGCCAGGATGGGAGCTGGCGGGAGCAGTACTTC
>TRBV12-3/TRBV12-4|NA|few|TRBJ1-6
CASSLVPMGNSPLHF
TGTGCCAGCAGTTTAGTCCCTATGGGAAATTCACCCCTCCACTTT
>TRBV5-1|TRBD1|NA|TRBJ1-3
CASSPGTGENTIYF
TGCGCCAGCAGCCCGGGGACAGGGGAAAACACCATATATTTT
>TRBV7-9|TRBD1|few|TRBJ1-1
CASSYRGETNTEAFF
TGTGCCAGCAGCTACAGGGGGGAGACGAACACTGAAGCTTTCTTT
>TRBV5-1|NA|few|TRBJ1-2
CASSSPPHYGYTF
TGCGCCAGCAGCTCTCCACCGCACTATGGCTACACCTTC
>TRBV6-2/TRBV6-3|NA|NA|TRBJ1-2
CASSYDTGPIYGYTF
TGTGCCAGCAGTTACGATACAGGACCCATCTATGGCTACACCTTC
>TRBV27|NA|NA|TRBJ2-5
CASSALTGYKQETQYF
TGTGCCAGCAGTGCACTGACAGGTTACAAGCAAGAGACCCAGTACTTC
>TRBV29-1|TRBD1|many|TRBJ2-1
CSVGQGNYNEQFF
TGCAGCGTTGGACAGGGTAACTACAATGAGCAGTTCTTC
>TRBV6-1|NA|many|TRBJ2-7
CASSQGGVTSYEQYF
TGTGCCAGCAGCCAAGGAGGGGTAACTTCCTACGAGCAGTACTTC
>TRBV6-5|TRBD1|few|TRBJ1-2
CASSWDRAPYGYTF
TGTGCCAGCAGTTGGGACAGGGCTCCCTATGGCTACACCTTC
>TRBV7-9|NA|few|TRBJ1-4
CASSPAVGFRDEKLFF
TGTGCCAGCAGCCCTGCCGTAGGATTTCGGGATGAAAAACTGTTTTTT
>TRBV5-1|NA|NA|TRBJ2-5
CASSLFSRPGQETQYF
TGCGCCAGCAGCTTGTTCAGCAGGCCCGGCCAAGAGACCCAGTACTTC
>TRBV15|NA|many|TRBJ2-3
CATSRGSSTDTQYF
TGTGCCACCAGCAGAGGCTCTAGCACAGATACGCAGTATTTT
>TRBV6-5|NA|NA|TRBJ1-5
CASSYNNNQPQHF
TGTGCCAGCAGCTATAATAACAATCAGCCCCAGCATTTT
>TRBV18|NA|NA|TRBJ2-5
CASSPGQMETQYF
TGTGCCAGCTCCCCTGGACAGATGGAGACCCAGTACTTC
>TRBV30|NA|NA|TRBJ1-1
CAWDRVGGVEAFF
TGTGCCTGGGACCGGGTGGGGGGTGTTGAAGCTTTCTTT
>TRBV29-1|NA|few|TRBJ1-6
CSVSQGNNSPLHF
TGCAGCGTCTCACAGGGCAATAATTCACCCCTCCACTTT
>TRBV6-2/TRBV6-3|NA|NA|TRBJ1-1
CASSYHHRNTEAFF
TGTGCCAGCAGTTACCACCACAGGAACACTGAAGCTTTCTTT
>TRBV24-1|TRBD1|NA|TRBJ2-3
CATSDWGTVADTQYF
TGTGCCACCAGTGATTGGGGGACAGTCGCAGATACGCAGTATTTT
>TRBV20-1|NA|many|TRBJ2-5
CSATPLEARETQYF
TGCAGTGCTACTCCCTTGGAAGCGAGAGAGACCCAGTACTTC
>TRBV5-6|NA|few|TRBJ1-4
CASSLGPSAYNEKLFF
TGTGCCAGCAGCTTGGGACCGAGCGCCTATAATGAAAAACTGTTTTTT
>TRBV4-3|NA|NA|TRBJ2-5
CASSQARGQTQYF
TGCGCCAGCAGCCAAGCCCGAGGACAGACCCAGTACTTC
>TRBV5-5|NA|many|TRBJ2-7
CASSLATGTYEQYF
TGTGCCAGCAGCTTGGCCACAGGAACCTACGAGCAGTACTTC
>TRBV20-1|TRBD2|NA|TRBJ2-1
CSAPGTSSYNEQFF
TGCAGTGCGCCCGGGACTAGCTCCTACAATGAGCAGTTCTTC
>TRBV12-3/TRBV12-4|TRBD2|few|TRBJ2-5
CASSLAGGPGETQYF
TGTGCCAGCAGTTTAGCGGGAGGGCCTGGAGAGACCCAGTACTTC
>TRBV6-5|TRBD1|NA|TRBJ2-2
CASSYPDRGLPWELFF
TGTGCCAGCAGTTACCCGGACAGGGGACTACCGTGGGAGCTGTTTTTT
>TRBV3-1|NA|NA|TRBJ2-7
CASSQEPGAVYEQYF
TGTGCCAGCAGCCAAGAACCCGGAGCAGTCTACGAGCAGTACTTC
>TRBV28|NA|few|TRBJ1-2
CASSPLWTSYGYTF
TGTGCCAGCAGCCCTTTGTGGACCTCCTATGGCTACACCTTC
>TRBV6-2/TRBV6-3|NA|few|TRBJ1-1
CASSYYPGTEAFF
TGTGCCAGCAGTTACTATCCTGGCACTGAAGCTTTCTTT
>TRBV12-3/TRBV12-4|NA|many|TRBJ2-3
CASTPGLDYTDTQYF
TGTGCCAGCACTCCGGGACTTGACTACACAGATACGCAGTATTTT
>TRBV25-1|NA|few|TRBJ2-1
CASSESGGWEQFF
TGTGCCAGCAGTGAATCCGGGGGTTGGGAGCAGTTCTTC
>TRBV13|NA|few|TRBJ1-2
CASSLGGGAGYTF
TGTGCCAGCAGCTTAGGAGGAGGGGCTGGCTACACCTTC
>TRBV27|TRBD2|few|TRBJ2-3
CASSLFRGLAGDTQYF
TGTGCCAGCAGTTTGTTTCGGGGACTAGCGGGAGATACGCAGTATTTT
>TRBV2|NA|NA|TRBJ2-1
CASKVRGIEQFF
TGTGCCAGCAAGGTTAGAGGTATCGAGCAGTTCTTC
>TRBV10-3|NA|many|TRBJ2-1
CAISPQRGNSYNEQFF
TGTGCCATCAGTCCACAAAGGGGAAACTCCTACAATGAGCAGTTCTTC
>TRBV30|NA|few|TRBJ2-2
CAWSGFGSINTGELFF
TGTGCCTGGAGCGGGTTTGGGTCCATAAACACCGGGGAGCTGTTTTTT
>TRBV19|NA|NA|TRBJ1-5
CASSIIWGPNQPQHF
TGTGCCAGTAGTATAATCTGGGGCCCCAATCAGCCCCAGCATTTT
>TRBV9|TRBD2|NA|TRBJ2-7
CASSPTPSGGGYEQYF
TGTGCCAGCAGCCCTACCCCTAGCGGGGGGGGTTACGAGCAGTACTTC
>TRBV24-1|NA|many|TRBJ2-1
CAIAGDVYKDEQFF
TGTGCCATTGCCGGTGATGTGTATAAGGATGAGCAGTTCTTC
>TRBV20-1|NA|few|TRBJ1-1
CSAREGWNTEAFF
TGCAGTGCTAGAGAAGGGTGGAACACTGAAGCTTTCTTT
>TRBV6-2/TRBV6-3|NA|few|TRBJ1-2
CASSYGFSNYGYTF
TGTGCCAGCAGTTACGGTTTCAGTAACTATGGCTACACCTTC
>TRBV24-1|NA|NA|TRBJ2-1
CATSDSGRQAVNEQFF
TGTGCCACCAGTGATTCTGGCAGGCAAGCGGTAAATGAGCAGTTCTTC
>TRBV27|NA|NA|TRBJ1-6
CASSSSWVLSSYNSPLHF
TGTGCCAGCAGTTCCAGTTGGGTGCTGAGCTCCTATAATTCACCCCTCCACTTT
>TRBV19|TRBD2|NA|TRBJ2-1
CASSMEGLAHNEQFF
TGTGCCAGTAGTATGGAGGGACTAGCTCACAATGAGCAGTTCTTC
>TRBV4-3|NA|few|TRBJ1-1
CASSPGGGTEAFF
TGCGCCAGCAGCCCGGGTGGGGGAACTGAAGCTTTCTTT
>TRBV20-1|TRBD2|few|TRBJ2-7
CSAGKPGLAVYEQYF
TGCAGTGCTGGCAAACCGGGACTAGCGGTTTACGAGCAGTACTTC
>TRBV30|NA|NA|TRBJ1-4
CAWSDQEGTGKLFF
TGTGCCTGGAGTGACCAAGAGGGGACTGGAAAACTGTTTTTT